This entry lists 9 T cell receptor beta chains sequenced from one sample in a study of OX40 agonist ivuxolimab in advanced cancers. The data were produced by immunoSEQ multiplex PCR, yet TCRdb's version contains in-frame clones alone and is incomplete. The data contain about 64,000 clones, 84% of them singletons. The source material was CD4+ or CD8+ T cells sorted from blood, sampled in a trial of the OX40 agonist ivuxolimab. These receptors all come from an adult with an advanced solid tumor such as melanoma, head and neck, liver or kidney cancer.

V is TRBV19 and J is TRBJ2-1; 8 positions agree with TRBD2. The CDR3 spans 18 residues. V lost 1 base, J lost 0 bases, and 8 bases stayed unmatched. The germline CDR1 and CDR2 sequences are LNHDA and SQIVND (reference sequence). The CDR3 region is CASSIGRAGGSSYNEQFF. CDR3 DNA: TGTGCCAGTAGTATAGGCCGGGCGGGGGGCAGCTCCTACAATGAGCAGTTCTTC.

The genes are TRBV10-3 and TRBJ2-7, with 12 bases identical to TRBD1. In germline, CDR1 is ENHRY, CDR2 SYGVKD. The CDR3 has 17 residues. V lost 7 bases and J lost 3; bases outside the gene matches: 13. In DNA form, the CDR3 reads TGTGCCATCAAAACGGGACAGGGGGCCCTCCTGGGCTACGAGCAGTACTTC. As protein: CAIKTGQGALLGYEQYF.

The chain uses TRBV25-1 and TRBJ2-1, with TRBD2 matching over 9 bases. V was pared by 2 bases and J by 8 bases, with 4 bases of the junction left unmatched. This CDR3 region has 14 residues. Germline V gene data show CDR1 as MGHDK and CDR2 as SYGVNS. The CDR3 DNA reads TGTGCCAGCAGTGAAAGGGCTAGCGGGGATGAGCAGTTCTTC. Protein sequence: CASSERASGDEQFF.

Only a few counts were recorded for this clone. The CDR3 DNA follows: TGTGCCAGCTCGGGTAGCTCCTACAATGAGCAGTTCTTC. Protein: CASSGSSYNEQFF. The chain combines TRBV18 with TRBJ2-1; D ambiguous. There are 13 residues in the CDR3. Germline CDR1 is KGHSH and CDR2 is LQKENI. The V gene lost 6 bases and the J gene lost 0 bases, with 6 bases spanning the gap. Based on the CDR3 plus reference TRBV18 and TRBJ2-1, the full variable domain is NAGVMQNPRHLVRRRGQEARLRCSPMKGHSHVYWYRQLPEEGLKFMVYLQKENIIDESGMPKERFSAEFPKEGPSILRIQQVVRGDSAAYFCASSGSSYNEQFFGPGTRLTVL.

The chain couples TRBV6-4 to TRBJ2-2; the D gene could be TRBD1 or TRBD2 (5 bases each). The CDR3 extends over 15 amino acids. Germline-derived CDR1 and CDR2 are MRHNA and SNTAGT. Trimming stripped 2 bases from V and 1 base from J, with 8 bases between. CDR3 protein: CASSDRGKNTGELFF. The CDR3 coding sequence is TGTGCCAGCAGTGACCGGGGCAAGAACACCGGGGAGCTGTTTTTT.

The chain joins TRBV7-2 to TRBJ2-5; tentatively, D is TRBD2 (5 bases). Deletions cut 5 bases from V and 5 bases from J, with 21 bases between. Germline CDR1 reads SGHTA; CDR2 reads FQGNSA. The CDR3 covers 16 residues. DNA of the CDR3: TGTGCCAGCAGCCAACGGGGAGAGCCGCTCCGGGAGACCCAGTACTTC. Translating gives CASSQRGEPLRETQYF.

CDR3 amino acids: CASSLSSGEQFF. The CDR3 DNA reads TGTGCCAGCAGCTTATCTTCAGGTGAGCAGTTCTTC. The rearrangement links TRBV7-3 to TRBJ2-1; D is ambiguous. The V end was cut by 2 bases, the J end by 9 bases, with 8 bases between. Per germline, CDR1 SGHTA and CDR2 FQGTGA. CDR3 length equals 12 residues. The variable domain in full, completed from reference TRBV7-3 and TRBJ2-1, reads GAGVSQTPSNKVTEKGKYVELRCDPISGHTALYWYRQSLGQGPEFLIYFQGTGAADDSGLPNDRFFAVRPEGSVSTLKIQRTERGDSAVYLCASSLSSGEQFFGPGTRLTVL.

This chain uses TRBV5-5 with TRBJ2-3; TRBD1 matches at 7 bases. The germline CDR1 and CDR2 sequences are SGHKS and YYEKEE (reference sequence). The CDR3 runs to 16 residues. Losses at the gene ends were 0 bases for V and 3 bases for J; bases not matched to a gene: 7. CDR3 DNA: TGTGCCAGCAGCTTGGGACAGGGAGTAGGTACAGATACGCAGTATTTT. Protein product: CASSLGQGVGTDTQYF. Full variable domain (outside the CDR3, taken from reference TRBV5-5 and TRBJ2-3): DAGVTQSPTHLIKTRGQQVTLRCSPISGHKSVSWYQQVLGQGPQFIFQYYEKEERGRGNFPDRFSARQFPNYSSELNVNALLLGDSALYLCASSLGQGVGTDTQYFGPGTRLTVL.

The chain has TRBV2 and TRBJ2-7; tentatively, D is TRBD1 (5 bases). Germline V gene sequence: CDR1 SNHLY, CDR2 FYNNEI. CDR3 length: 15 residues. V was shortened by 1 base and J by 2 bases, with 12 bases between the two germline ends. DNA of the CDR3: TGTGCCAGCAGTGAAGAAGCAGGGAAAGCCTACGAGCAGTACTTC. Translating it yields CASSEEAGKAYEQYF.